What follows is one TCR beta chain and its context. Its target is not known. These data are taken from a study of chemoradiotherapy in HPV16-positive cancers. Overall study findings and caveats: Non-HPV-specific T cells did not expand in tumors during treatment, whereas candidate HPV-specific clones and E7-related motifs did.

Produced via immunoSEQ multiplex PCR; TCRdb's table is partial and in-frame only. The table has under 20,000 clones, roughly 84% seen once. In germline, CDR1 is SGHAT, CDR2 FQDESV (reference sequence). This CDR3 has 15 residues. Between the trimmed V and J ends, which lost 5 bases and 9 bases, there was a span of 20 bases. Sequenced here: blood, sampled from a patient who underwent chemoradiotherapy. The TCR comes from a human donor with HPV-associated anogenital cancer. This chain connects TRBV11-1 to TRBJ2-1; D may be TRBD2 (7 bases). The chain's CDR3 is CASSPFGGGQGEQFF. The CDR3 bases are TGTGCCAGCAGCCCGTTTGGGGGGGGGCAGGGTGAGCAGTTCTTC. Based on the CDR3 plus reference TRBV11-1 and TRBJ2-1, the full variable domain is EAEVAQSPRYKITEKSQAVAFWCDPISGHATLYWYRQILGQGPELLVQFQDESVVDDSQLPKDRFSAERLKGVDSTLKIQPAELGDSAMYLCASSPFGGGQGEQFFGPGTRLTVL.